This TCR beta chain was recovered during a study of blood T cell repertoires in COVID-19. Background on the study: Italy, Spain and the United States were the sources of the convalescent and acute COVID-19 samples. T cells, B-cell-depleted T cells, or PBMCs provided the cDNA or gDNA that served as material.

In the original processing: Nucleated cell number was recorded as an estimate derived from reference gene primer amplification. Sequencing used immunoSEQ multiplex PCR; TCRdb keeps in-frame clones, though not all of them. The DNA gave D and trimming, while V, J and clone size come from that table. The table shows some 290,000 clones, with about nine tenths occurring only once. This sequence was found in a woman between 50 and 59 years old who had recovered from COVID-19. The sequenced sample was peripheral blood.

CDR3 sequence reads: CATSEKGSNQPQHF. The CDR3 DNA reads TGTGCCACCAGTGAAAAGGGGAGCAATCAGCCCCAGCATTTT. V is TRBV24-1 and J is TRBJ1-5; maybe TRBD1 (5 bases). V was cut by 4 bases and J by 1 base, with 7 bases left in between. CDR1 and CDR2 from the germline V gene are KGHDR and SFDVKD. This CDR3 spans 14 amino acids.